The 25 T cell receptor beta chains below were found in one sample sequenced in a study of blood T cell repertoires in COVID-19. Sequencing used immunoSEQ multiplex PCR; TCRdb keeps in-frame clones, though not all of them. The sample contains around 90,000 clones, around four fifths of which appear only once. The sample consisted of peripheral blood. All receptors derive from a woman in her seventies with active or convalescent COVID-19.

This chain links TRBV7-9 with TRBJ1-3, with 8 bases aligning to TRBD1. With 5 bases clipped from V and 2 bases from J, the junction kept 5 bases outside the gene matches. This CDR3 is 15 amino acids long. CDR1 and CDR2 from the germline V gene are SEHNR and FQNEAQ (reference sequence). CDR3 residues: CASSRPGGTGNTIYF. The CDR3 DNA sequence: TGTGCCAGCAGCCGACCAGGGGGCACTGGAAACACCATATATTTT.

This sequence joins TRBV19 and TRBJ1-4, with a weak D call TRBD1 (5 bases). V was clipped by 5 bases and J by 2 bases, with 15 bases between them. The germline V gene encodes CDR1 LNHDA and CDR2 SQIVND (reference sequence). This CDR3 comprises 16 residues. CDR3 DNA: TGTGCCAGTAGTGTCTATCAGGGATCGACTAATGAAAAACTGTTTTTT. Translating gives CASSVYQGSTNEKLFF.

Only one count was recorded for this clone. The rearrangement joins TRBV4-1 to TRBJ1-2; 10 nucleotides align to TRBD1. This CDR3 has 17 amino acids. The V gene's germline CDR1 is MGHRA and CDR2 YSYEKL. Unmatched junction bases numbered 8, after V lost 4 bases and J lost 0 bases. The CDR3 region is CASSRGQGVDANYGYTF. The CDR3 nucleotides read TGCGCCAGCAGCCGCGGACAGGGGGTGGACGCTAACTATGGCTACACCTTC.

The rearrangement uses TRBV24-1 and TRBJ2-1, with 10 nucleotides matching TRBD2. The trim removed 3 bases at V and 8 bases at J, leaving 6 bases unmatched. This CDR3 is 15 amino acids long. Germline CDR1 and CDR2: KGHDR and SFDVKD. The DNA for the CDR3 is TGTGCCACCAGTGATCCCTCCGGGACTAGCGATGAGCAGTTCTTC. It translates to CATSDPSGTSDEQFF.

This rearrangement joins TRBV28 to TRBJ2-7; TRBD1 agrees at 9 bases. The V gene's germline CDR1 is MDHEN and CDR2 SYDVKM. Germline trimming cut 6 bases from V and 7 bases from J; bases unmatched to any gene: 13. There are 15 residues in the CDR3. CDR3 nucleotide sequence: TGTGCCAGCAGCGGTTCCGGGACAGGGTTTGGGGAGCAGTACTTC. Encoded protein: CASSGSGTGFGEQYF.

To note about this clone: Additional DNA sequences in this sample encode the identical CDR3. The V gene is TRBV3-1 (or the pseudogene TRBV3-2), the J gene TRBJ1-2; the D gene is possibly TRBD1 (5 bases). The CDR3 runs to 14 residues. The V gene lost 1 base and the J gene lost 6 bases, with 12 bases spanning the gap. From germline, CDR1 is LGHDT and CDR2 YNNKEL (reference sequence). The CDR3 nucleotides read TGTGCCAGCAGCCAAGCGAGCAGGGCGGATGGCTACACCTTC. It specifies CASSQASRADGYTF.

In its sample, this clone was seen once. J is TRBJ1-6 and V is TRBV5-1, with a weak D call TRBD1 (5 bases). This CDR3 contains 14 residues. V lost 4 bases and J lost 10, with 15 bases in between. Germline V gene data show CDR1 as SGHRS and CDR2 as YFSETQ. CDR3 in amino acids: CASSDPEPGSPLHF. The CDR3 DNA reads TGCGCCAGCAGCGACCCGGAACCAGGGTCACCCCTCCACTTT.

In this sample, this clone turned up once. The chain combines TRBV5-1 with TRBJ1-6; 9 positions agree with TRBD1. The V gene end was trimmed by 7 bases and the J gene end by 8 bases; junction bases not matched to a gene: 7. The germline V gene encodes CDR1 SGHRS and CDR2 YFSETQ. This CDR3 has 14 amino acids. As DNA, the CDR3 is TGCGCCAGCGCACAGGGGGCGCAGGATTCACCCCTCCACTTT. It translates to CASAQGAQDSPLHF. Full variable domain (missing parts from reference TRBV5-1 and TRBJ1-6): KAGVTQTPRYLIKTRGQQVTLSCSPISGHRSVSWYQQTPGQGLQFLFEYFSETQRNKGNFPGRFSGRQFSNSRSEMNVSTLELGDSALYLCASAQGAQDSPLHFGNGTRLTVT.

The rearrangement joins TRBV2 to TRBJ1-2, with D maybe TRBD1 (5 bases). The CDR3 totals 12 residues. V gave up 5 bases and J gave up 2 bases, with 6 bases separating them. The germline CDR1 and CDR2 sequences are SNHLY and FYNNEI. CDR3 loop: CASSRTNYGYTF. In DNA, the CDR3 is TGTGCCAGCAGTAGGACAAACTATGGCTACACCTTC.

This clone was observed a handful of times. The chain employs TRBV19 and TRBJ1-1; no clear D. This CDR3 contains 14 residues. The germline CDR1 and CDR2 sequences are LNHDA and SQIVND (reference sequence). Trimming took 6 bases from V and 5 from J, leaving 16 bases between them. The CDR3 nucleotides read TGTGCCAGTAGAAGGGCGGATGGAGGAACTGAAGCTTTCTTT. Translated, it gives CASRRADGGTEAFF.

The rearrangement uses TRBV5-4 and TRBJ1-4; 9 bases are shared with TRBD1. Germline V gene data show CDR1 as SGHNT and CDR2 as YYREEE (reference sequence). V was pared by 2 bases and J by 5 bases, with 4 bases of the junction left unmatched. The CDR3 has 15 amino acids. Here the CDR3 reads CASSFSGTGNEKLFF. The CDR3 DNA sequence: TGTGCCAGCAGCTTCTCCGGGACAGGGAATGAAAAACTGTTTTTT.

The chain couples TRBV12-3 or TRBV12-4 to TRBJ1-5; D remains ambiguous. V gave up 7 bases and J gave up 2 bases, with 9 bases separating them. This CDR3 has 13 residues. The CDR3 nucleotides are TGTGCCAGCAATGCGGTAGGCAATCAGCCCCAGCATTTT. The encoded protein is CASNAVGNQPQHF.

The V call is TRBV4-3, the J call TRBJ1-4; 7 bases match TRBD1. The CDR3 covers 15 residues. The germline CDR1 and CDR2 sequences are LGHNA and YSLEER. V shed 4 bases, J shed 4 bases, and the junction held 6 bases outside the gene matches. CDR3 DNA: TGCGCCAGCAGCCCGCTGACAGGGATTAATGAAAAACTGTTTTTT. Its translation: CASSPLTGINEKLFF.

The chain employs TRBV3-1 (or the pseudogene TRBV3-2) and TRBJ1-4; a possible D gene is TRBD1 (5 bases). Trimming cost V 1 base and J 8 bases, with 14 bases left between them. Looked up from germline, CDR1 is LGHDT and CDR2 is YNNKEL (reference sequence). There are 15 residues in the CDR3. The CDR3 region has the DNA TGTGCCAGCAGCCAAGGACAGCGTACAGACGAAAAACTGTTTTTT. It yields the protein CASSQGQRTDEKLFF.

This sequence joins TRBV20-1 and TRBJ1-4; D unresolved. The CDR3 is 11 amino acids. Germline CDR1 is DFQATT and CDR2 is SNEGSKA (reference sequence). V lost 6 bases to trimming and J lost 8 bases, with 10 bases between them. CDR3 residues: CSAFVYEKLFF. CDR3 sequence (DNA): TGCAGTGCCTTCGTCTACGAAAAACTGTTTTTT.

The rearrangement links TRBV4-2 to TRBJ2-2; TRBD2 aligns across 8 bases. The CDR3 runs 16 residues. V dropped 3 bases and J dropped 7; count of bases not matched to a gene: 10. The germline CDR1 and CDR2 sequences are LGHNA and YNFKEQ. The DNA for the CDR3 is TGTGCCAGCAGCCAGTCGGGGGGGCGCCTCCACGGGGAGCTGTTTTTT. The encoded protein is CASSQSGGRLHGELFF.

The chain links TRBV4-1 to TRBJ2-6, with unresolved D. The CDR3 totals 15 residues. Looked up from germline, CDR1 is MGHRA and CDR2 is YSYEKL. Trimming took off 1 base at V and 0 bases at J, with 4 bases between the two ends. CDR3 amino acids: CASSQGHSGANVLTF. The CDR3 DNA sequence: TGCGCCAGCAGCCAAGGGCACTCTGGGGCCAACGTCCTGACTTTC.

The chain links TRBV9 to TRBJ2-2; 7 bases are shared with TRBD1. Germline CDR1 and CDR2: SGDLS and YYNGEE. The ends lost 0 bases at V and 3 bases at J; junction bases unmatched: 2. The CDR3 is made up of 15 amino acids. CDR3: CASSVDTGDTGELFF. For the CDR3, the DNA is TGTGCCAGCAGCGTAGACACAGGGGACACCGGGGAGCTGTTTTTT.

The CDR3 DNA reads as TGTGCCAGTGCCGACTTCGGGACAGGGGCTGGAAACACCATATATTTT. It is translated as CASADFGTGAGNTIYF. The rearrangement joins TRBV19 to TRBJ1-3, with 10 bases that match TRBD1. This CDR3 region has 16 residues. Germline V gene lookup returns CDR1 LNHDA and CDR2 SQIVND (reference sequence). V shed 8 bases and J 2 bases; nucleotides not matched to a gene: 9. Drawing the rest from reference TRBV19 and TRBJ1-3, the complete variable domain is DGGITQSPKYLFRKEGQNVTLSCEQNLNHDAMYWYRQDPGQGLRLIYYSQIVNDFQKGDIAEGYSVSREKKESFPLTVTSAQKNPTAFYLCASADFGTGAGNTIYFGEGSWLTVV.

The chain recombines TRBV7-9 with TRBJ2-7; TRBD2 agrees at 15 bases. Unmatched junction bases numbered 12, after V lost 7 bases and J lost 2 bases. This CDR3 is 18 amino acids long. From germline, CDR1 is SEHNR and CDR2 FQNEAQ (reference sequence). Here the CDR3 DNA reads TGTGCCAGCACCACTGCCGGGACTAGCGGGGGGACGGCCTACGAGCAGTACTTC. Translation gives CASTTAGTSGGTAYEQYF.

This clone was detected a few times. The genes are TRBV6-2 or TRBV6-3 and TRBJ1-5, with D tentatively TRBD1 (5 bases). Germline loops: CDR1 MNHEY, CDR2 SVGEGT. The CDR3 totals 15 residues. V was shortened by 5 bases and J by 4 bases, with 15 bases between the two germline ends. In nucleotides, the CDR3 is TGTGCCAGCAGTCAGACTGGGGGGTGGAATCAGCCCCAGCATTTT. This codes for CASSQTGGWNQPQHF.

This sequence joins TRBV15 and TRBJ2-2, with D perhaps matching TRBD2 (6 bases). Trimming left V 0 bases short and J 5 bases short, with 13 bases between. CDR1 and CDR2 from the germline V gene are LNHNV and YYDKDF (reference sequence). CDR3 length: 16 residues. CDR3 loop: CATSRDYPGGTGELFF. The CDR3 region has the DNA TGTGCCACCAGCAGAGATTACCCTGGAGGGACCGGGGAGCTGTTTTTT.

This clone appeared a few times. The V call is TRBV6-6, the J call TRBJ1-2, with 8 bases that match TRBD1. CDR1 and CDR2 from the germline V gene are MNHNY and SVGAGI (reference sequence). This CDR3 has 13 residues. Trimming cost V 5 bases and J 8 bases; bases outside gene matches: 7. The CDR3 DNA follows: TGTGCCAGCAGTCTATTACAGGGGGACGGCTACACCTTC. This gives the protein CASSLLQGDGYTF.

V and J are TRBV3-1 (or the pseudogene TRBV3-2) and TRBJ2-3; TRBD1 agrees at 10 bases. Germline V lookup: CDR1 LGHDT, CDR2 YNNKEL (reference sequence). After removal of 5 bases from V and 0 bases from J, the junction contained 17 bases not matched to a gene. This CDR3 is built from 20 residues. The CDR3 region has the DNA TGTGCCAGCAGCTCCTGGCGGGACAGGGGACCCCATTCTAGCACAGATACGCAGTATTTT. Amino acids: CASSSWRDRGPHSSTDTQYF.

This rearrangement joins TRBV7-2 to TRBJ1-3; 8 nucleotides agree with TRBD1. Germline V gene lookup returns CDR1 SGHTA and CDR2 FQGNSA. Trimming at V came to 4 bases and at J to 4 bases, leaving 6 bases not matched to a gene. The CDR3 contains 15 residues. The CDR3 reads CASSYGQGKGNTIYF. The CDR3, as DNA: TGTGCCAGCAGCTATGGACAGGGAAAGGGAAACACCATATATTTT.